This entry lists 7 T cell receptor beta chains sequenced from one sample in a study of blood T cell repertoires in COVID-19. Repertoires were generated with immunoSEQ multiplex PCR, while TCRdb's copy carries only in-frame clones and drops some. The table includes roughly 180,000 clones, around three quarters detected once. Sequenced input: peripheral blood. The receptors shown here come from a man aged 60 to 69 with active or convalescent COVID-19.

The rearrangement joins TRBV7-2 to TRBJ2-1, with 14 positions matching TRBD2. V shed 5 bases and J 8 bases; nucleotides not matched to a gene: 5. CDR1 and CDR2 from the germline V gene are SGHTA and FQGNSA. The CDR3 is 15 residues long. The CDR3 sequence: CASSLTSGRAHEQFF. The CDR3 DNA reads as TGTGCCAGCAGCCTGACTAGCGGGAGGGCGCATGAGCAGTTCTTC.

The rearrangement uses TRBV21-1 and TRBJ1-2. TRBV21-1 is described as a pseudogene. The CDR3 extends over 17 amino acids. CDR3: CASSRGRTVEDPYGYTF. The CDR3, as DNA: TGTGCCAGCAGCCGGGGGAGGACCGTGGAAGACCCCTATGGCTACACCTTC.

The chain combines TRBV5-1 with TRBJ2-5; 10 bases are shared with TRBD1. The CDR3 is made up of 15 amino acids. Germline V CDR1 and CDR2: SGHRS, YFSETQ. Germline trimming cut 4 bases from V and 4 bases from J; bases unmatched to any gene: 7. CDR3: CASSHRQGAGETQYF. CDR3 sequence (DNA): TGCGCCAGCAGCCATAGACAGGGGGCCGGAGAGACCCAGTACTTC.

This clone showed up just once. The DNA of the CDR3 is TGTGCCAGCAGCTCCCGGGACAGAAGCACAGATACGCAGTATTTT. This codes for CASSSRDRSTDTQYF. This chain connects TRBV7-8 to TRBJ2-3; 7 nucleotides match TRBD1. From germline, CDR1 is SGHVS and CDR2 FQNEAQ. V shed 4 bases, J shed 0 bases, and the junction held 4 bases outside the gene matches. CDR3 length: 15 residues.

The chain recombines TRBV7-9 with TRBJ1-5; D perhaps matches TRBD1 (5 bases). This CDR3 has 12 amino acids. V lost 7 bases, J lost 6 bases, and 10 bases lay in between. Germline V CDR1 and CDR2: SEHNR, FQNEAQ (reference sequence). Written as DNA, the CDR3 is TGTGCCAGCACCTCGGGGGGTCAGCCCCAGCATTTT. It specifies CASTSGGQPQHF.

CDR3 loop: CASKETGTGGELFF. The CDR3 region has the DNA TGTGCCAGCAAGGAGACAGGGACTGGCGGGGAGCTGTTTTTT. V is TRBV2 and J is TRBJ2-2; tentatively, D is TRBD1 (7 bases). Germline-derived CDR1 and CDR2 are SNHLY and FYNNEI. V was cut by 7 bases and J by 7 bases, with 16 bases left in between. The CDR3 totals 14 residues.

The DNA of the CDR3 is TGTGCCAGCAGTTCCTCGCAGGGGCGTGGCTACACCTTC. It translates to CASSSSQGRGYTF. This rearrangement joins TRBV28 to TRBJ1-2; tentatively, D is TRBD1 (6 bases). CDR1 MDHEN and CDR2 SYDVKM come from the germline V gene. The V end lost 4 bases, the J end lost 7 bases, and 13 bases lay between the germline ends. The CDR3 has 13 amino acids.